The 14 T cell receptor beta chains below come from one sample, sequenced in a study of blood T cell repertoires in COVID-19. The protocol was immunoSEQ multiplex PCR, while the TCRdb copy is restricted to in-frame clones and leaves out a portion. The sample lists fewer than 95,000 clones; about nine tenths were seen once. Sequenced: peripheral blood. These receptors came from a woman aged 80 or over with acute or convalescent COVID-19.

This clone occurred once. The CDR3 protein is CASRTDSSYNSPLHF. In DNA form, the CDR3 reads TGTGCCAGCAGAACCGACAGCTCCTATAATTCACCCCTCCACTTT. V gene TRBV28 combines with J gene TRBJ1-6; D is perhaps TRBD1 (5 bases). The germline gives CDR1 MDHEN, CDR2 SYDVKM. V lost 6 bases, J lost 0 bases, and 9 bases lay in between. This CDR3 is 15 amino acids long.

A word on this clone: Other DNA sequences of this sample code for an identical CDR3. The chain recombines TRBV29-1 with TRBJ2-5; D perhaps matches TRBD2 (5 bases). CDR3 length: 10 amino acids. Germline CDR1 is SQVTM and CDR2 is ANQGSEA. Trimming removed 4 bases at V and 5 bases at J, with 5 bases between. The CDR3 sequence: CSVGRETQYF. CDR3 nucleotides: TGCAGCGTTGGGAGGGAGACCCAGTACTTC.

V and J are TRBV9 and TRBJ2-7; 9 nucleotides line up with TRBD2. Trimming took 2 bases from V and 0 from J; bases not matched to a gene: 3. This CDR3 has 15 amino acids. Germline V CDR1 and CDR2: SGDLS, YYNGEE. In DNA form, the CDR3 reads TGTGCCAGCAGCGTGAGTAGCGGGAGCTCCTACGAGCAGTACTTC. This codes for CASSVSSGSSYEQYF.

V and J are TRBV27 and TRBJ1-1, with TRBD1 as a possible D gene (5 bases). V was shortened by 6 bases and J by 1 base, with 12 bases between the two germline ends. The CDR3 runs to 14 residues. CDR1 is MNHEY, CDR2 SMNVEV, per germline (reference sequence). CDR3 bases: TGTGCCAGCAGCCTCGGGGGGTGGAACACTGAAGCTTTCTTT. It yields the protein CASSLGGWNTEAFF.

The CDR3 sequence: CASSTSGTSGRNEQFF. Here the CDR3 DNA reads TGTGCCAGCAGCACAAGCGGGACTAGCGGGAGGAATGAGCAGTTCTTC. The chain employs TRBV7-2 and TRBJ2-1, with TRBD2 identical over 15 bases. In germline, CDR1 is SGHTA, CDR2 FQGNSA. CDR3 size: 16 residues. V was clipped by 5 bases and J by 7 bases; unmatched bases: 6.

The rearrangement links TRBV7-3 to TRBJ2-2, with D possibly TRBD2 on 5 matching bases. V dropped 1 base and J dropped 0 bases, with 9 bases sitting between them. This CDR3 comprises 16 residues. CDR1 SGHTA and CDR2 FQGTGA come from the germline V gene. The CDR3 DNA reads TGTGCCAGCAGCTTAATCGCCGGGGCGAACACCGGGGAGCTGTTTTTT. Its protein is CASSLIAGANTGELFF.

The chain couples TRBV6-5 to TRBJ2-7; 9 bases are a match to TRBD1. Germline-derived CDR1 and CDR2 are MNHEY and SVGAGI. Trimming removed 10 bases from V and 4 bases from J; junction bases left unmatched: 14. This CDR3 comprises 15 residues. CDR3 in DNA: TGTGCCACATACTCGACCGGGACAGGGTCTTACGAGCAGTACTTC. Translating gives CATYSTGTGSYEQYF.

The chain couples TRBV5-6 to TRBJ2-7, with 10 bases lining up with TRBD1. The ends lost 1 base at V and 5 bases at J; junction bases unmatched: 3. Germline V gene lookup returns CDR1 SGHDT and CDR2 YYEEEE. The CDR3 has 14 residues. CDR3 bases: TGTGCCAGCAGCTTGCTGGGACAGGGGAACGAGCAGTACTTC. Its translation is CASSLLGQGNEQYF.

The chain uses TRBV6-2 or TRBV6-3 and TRBJ1-1; 7 bases are a match to TRBD1. CDR3 length: 15 amino acids. In germline, CDR1 is MNHEY, CDR2 SVGEGT. J lost 2 bases, V lost 0 bases, and 3 bases had no gene match. CDR3 in DNA: TGTGCCAGCAGTTACTCAGGGGGCAGTAACACTGAAGCTTTCTTT. Amino acids: CASSYSGGSNTEAFF.

This chain links TRBV11-2 with TRBJ2-5, with D perhaps TRBD2 (6 bases). Trimming shortened V by 0 bases and J by 7 bases, and 9 bases separated the two germline ends. The CDR3 extends over 13 amino acids. CDR1 and CDR2 from the germline V gene are SGHAT and FQNNGV. Here the CDR3 DNA reads TGTGCCAGCAGCTTAGAGCGGCGGGGGACCCAGTACTTC. Translation gives CASSLERRGTQYF.

The chain has TRBV14 and TRBJ1-6, with D possibly matching TRBD1 (6 bases). Germline CDR1 is SGHDN and CDR2 is FVKESK. V was shortened by 3 bases and J by 6 bases, with 12 bases between the two germline ends. This CDR3 comprises 15 residues. CDR3: CASSHVTGFNSPLHF. The CDR3 DNA follows: TGTGCCAGCAGCCACGTTACAGGGTTTAATTCACCCCTCCACTTT.

This chain joins TRBV2 and TRBJ1-2, with 8 bases lining up with TRBD1. The CDR3 has 15 amino acids. Germline lookup yields CDR1 SNHLY and CDR2 FYNNEI. V gave up 4 bases and J gave up 6 bases; unmatched junction bases: 10. CDR3 DNA sequence: TGTGCCAGCAGTGCGTCAGGACAGGGTAAAAATGGCTACACCTTC. Amino acid sequence: CASSASGQGKNGYTF.

The J gene is TRBJ2-5, the V gene TRBV19, with D maybe TRBD2 (5 bases). CDR1 and CDR2 (germline): LNHDA, SQIVND (reference sequence). V lost 2 bases to trimming and J lost 1 base, with 11 bases between them. This CDR3 spans 15 amino acids. The CDR3 reads CASSISRGSQETQYF. CDR3 DNA sequence: TGTGCCAGTAGTATAAGTCGGGGAAGCCAAGAGACCCAGTACTTC.

V gene TRBV5-1 combines with J gene TRBJ1-6, with D possibly being TRBD1 (6 bases). Deletions cut 0 bases from V and 0 bases from J, with 7 bases between. Germline CDR1 is SGHRS and CDR2 is YFSETQ. CDR3 length: 16 residues. In nucleotides, the CDR3 is TGCGCCAGCAGCTTGGGACAGGTCTCCTATAATTCACCCCTCCACTTT. Its translation is CASSLGQVSYNSPLHF.